This T cell receptor (beta chain) was captured in a study of T cell repertoires in cytomegalovirus infection. Findings and caveats of the study: Ex vivo, HLA-C-restricted CMV-specific TCR beta clonotypes prevailed over the rest of the response.

V was trimmed by 4 bases and J by 1 base, leaving 13 bases between them. Germline CDR1 and CDR2: MGHRA and YSYEKL. This CDR3 is 15 amino acids long. TCRdb reprocessed the reads with MiXCR, giving one entry per CDR3 protein. The table includes under 90,000 distinct CDR3 sequences, 20% to 25% detected once. This clonotype was observed at least ten times. The antigen is unknown. The rearrangement links TRBV4-1 to TRBJ1-1; D is unresolved. The TCR comes from a human donor in good health (CMV status not recorded). Some clones in this sample may be carry-over from other donors' samples. The specimen was PBMCs, sequenced either directly or after in vitro stimulation (not recorded which). The CDR3 region is CASSRERGSNTEAFF. The CDR3 region has the DNA TGCGCCAGCAGCCGGGAGAGAGGATCGAACACTGAAGCTTTCTTT.